This is a list of T cell receptor beta chains from one sample in a study of blood T cell repertoires in COVID-19. Libraries were prepared by immunoSEQ multiplex PCR; TCRdb keeps only in-frame clonotypes and omits some of them. This sample yields approximately 230,000 clones, of which around 88% are seen a single time; more than 3.5% belongs to the top ten. The sequenced sample consisted of PBMCs or T cells enriched from blood (not recorded which). Receptors originate from a woman aged 30 to 39 who had recovered from COVID-19. The CDR3 runs from the conserved cysteine through the conserved F or W. The order of the fields is J gene, clone size, D gene, V gene, CDR3 protein, CDR3 DNA. The D gene is left open where the match is weak. Some rows have no size entry. The others give once, few or many, or a class for an expanded clone.

J: TRBJ2-1
size: -
D: TRBD2
V: TRBV4-1
CDR3: CASSQETGTSAYNEQFF
DNA: TGCGCCAGCAGCCAAGAAACCGGGACTAGCGCTTACAATGAGCAGTTCTTC

J: TRBJ1-6
size: -
D: -
V: TRBV19
CDR3: CASSFGRGSPLHF
DNA: TGTGCCAGTAGTTTTGGTCGGGGTTCACCCCTCCACTTT

J: TRBJ2-7
size: -
D: TRBD2
V: TRBV14
CDR3: CASSQDRNLAGDDEQYF
DNA: TGTGCCAGCAGCCAAGACAGGAATCTAGCGGGAGACGACGAGCAGTACTTC

J: TRBJ2-7
size: -
D: TRBD2
V: TRBV4-3
CDR3: CASSQDRSGGSYEQYF
DNA: TGCGCCAGCAGCCAAGATCGTAGCGGGGGCTCCTACGAGCAGTACTTC

J: TRBJ2-7
size: -
D: TRBD2
V: TRBV4-2
CDR3: CASSQDDGLVYSYEQYF
DNA: TGTGCCAGCAGCCAAGACGATGGACTAGTGTATTCCTACGAGCAGTACTTC

J: TRBJ2-1
size: -
D: -
V: TRBV12-1
CDR3: CASSFVLLGGNEQFF
DNA: TGTGCCAGCAGCTTTGTATTGTTAGGGGGCAATGAGCAGTTCTTC

J: TRBJ1-1
size: -
D: -
V: TRBV28
CDR3: CASRQGGRDAEAFF
DNA: TGTGCCAGCAGACAAGGGGGGAGGGACGCTGAAGCTTTCTTT

J: TRBJ1-2
size: -
D: -
V: TRBV3-1/TRBV3-2
CDR3: CASSQEGTPYGYTF
DNA: TGTGCCAGCAGCCAAGAGGGGACACCTTATGGCTACACCTTC

J: TRBJ2-1
size: -
D: -
V: TRBV9
CDR3: CASRDRLSGSNEQFF
DNA: TGTGCCAGCAGGGATCGGTTGTCGGGATCGAATGAGCAGTTCTTC

J: TRBJ2-2
size: -
D: -
V: TRBV19
CDR3: CASSRKEGLRTGELFF
DNA: TGTGCCAGTAGCCGTAAGGAGGGCCTCCGCACCGGGGAGCTGTTTTTT

J: TRBJ1-2
size: once
D: -
V: TRBV29-1
CDR3: CSVLGGHGYTF
DNA: TGCAGCGTTCTAGGTGGCCATGGCTACACCTTC

J: TRBJ1-2
size: -
D: -
V: TRBV18
CDR3: CASFTGNYGYTF
DNA: TGTGCCAGCTTCACAGGGAACTATGGCTACACCTTC

J: TRBJ1-1
size: -
D: TRBD1
V: TRBV9
CDR3: CASSTSTGVGTEAFF
DNA: TGTGCCAGCAGCACCAGTACAGGGGTTGGCACTGAAGCTTTCTTT

J: TRBJ1-3
size: -
D: TRBD1
V: TRBV18
CDR3: CASSPPGQGKNTIYF
DNA: TGTGCCAGCTCACCACCGGGACAGGGGAAAAACACCATATATTTT

J: TRBJ2-1
size: -
D: TRBD2
V: TRBV7-2
CDR3: CASSTQGLAGGGEQFF
DNA: TGTGCCAGCAGCACGCAGGGACTAGCGGGAGGAGGTGAGCAGTTCTTC

J: TRBJ1-1
size: -
D: TRBD1
V: TRBV10-3
CDR3: CAINPGTGLAEAFF
DNA: TGTGCCATCAATCCCGGGACAGGGCTTGCTGAAGCTTTCTTT

J: TRBJ2-3
size: -
D: -
V: TRBV4-1
CDR3: CASSQALRETDTQYF
DNA: TGCGCCAGCAGCCAAGCGCTCAGGGAAACAGATACGCAGTATTTT

J: TRBJ1-1
size: -
D: TRBD1
V: TRBV18
CDR3: CASSAGTGVGTEAFF
DNA: TGTGCCAGCTCAGCCGGGACAGGGGTTGGCACTGAAGCTTTCTTT

J: TRBJ1-5
size: few
D: TRBD1
V: TRBV18
CDR3: CASSREGQHNQPQHF
DNA: TGTGCCAGCTCACGAGAGGGACAGCACAATCAGCCCCAGCATTTT

J: TRBJ2-7
size: -
D: TRBD2
V: TRBV7-2
CDR3: CASSILAGVSYEQYF
DNA: TGTGCCAGCAGCATACTAGCGGGAGTTTCCTACGAGCAGTACTTC

J: TRBJ1-1
size: once
D: -
V: TRBV18
CDR3: CASSQGLNTEAFF
DNA: TGTGCCAGCTCACAGGGGCTGAACACTGAAGCTTTCTTT

J: TRBJ1-3
size: -
D: -
V: TRBV28
CDR3: CASGSPGQLSGNTIYF
DNA: TGTGCCAGCGGAAGCCCAGGACAGCTCTCTGGAAACACCATATATTTT

J: TRBJ1-5
size: -
D: -
V: TRBV29-1
CDR3: CSVERRDPNQPQHF
DNA: TGCAGCGTTGAAAGGCGGGATCCCAATCAGCCCCAGCATTTT

J: TRBJ1-1
size: -
D: -
V: TRBV19
CDR3: CASSIPAWASLTEAFF
DNA: TGTGCCAGTAGTATACCGGCCTGGGCCTCCTTAACTGAAGCTTTCTTT

J: TRBJ2-5
size: -
D: TRBD2
V: TRBV29-1
CDR3: CSVSGGRAQETQYF
DNA: TGCAGCGTTTCAGGCGGGAGGGCCCAAGAGACCCAGTACTTC

J: TRBJ2-2
size: -
D: -
V: TRBV7-9
CDR3: CASSPRINVGLRSGELFF
DNA: TGTGCCAGCAGCCCCCGGATAAATGTGGGACTTAGGTCCGGGGAGCTGTTTTTT

J: TRBJ1-5
size: -
D: TRBD1
V: TRBV27
CDR3: CASSTATGVNQPQHF
DNA: TGTGCCAGCAGTACAGCGACAGGGGTCAATCAGCCCCAGCATTTT

J: TRBJ1-1
size: -
D: -
V: TRBV19
CDR3: CASRVPGSLTEAFF
DNA: TGTGCCAGTAGGGTTCCGGGGTCACTCACTGAAGCTTTCTTT

J: TRBJ1-2
size: -
D: -
V: TRBV15
CDR3: CATSRRSTENYGYTF
DNA: TGTGCCACCAGCAGGCGATCTACAGAGAACTATGGCTACACCTTC

J: TRBJ2-1
size: -
D: -
V: TRBV14
CDR3: CASSQKSSYNEQFF
DNA: TGTGCCAGCAGCCAAAAGAGCTCCTACAATGAGCAGTTCTTC

J: TRBJ1-1
size: -
D: -
V: TRBV19
CDR3: CASSIRSRAFF
DNA: TGTGCCAGTAGTATAAGGAGTAGGGCTTTCTTT

J: TRBJ2-2
size: -
D: -
V: TRBV14
CDR3: CASSPRGTGELFF
DNA: TGTGCCAGCAGCCCACGGGGAACCGGGGAGCTGTTTTTT

J: TRBJ2-1
size: -
D: -
V: TRBV11-2
CDR3: CASSLFGSARVFYNEQFF
DNA: TGTGCCAGCAGCTTATTCGGTTCCGCGCGGGTATTTTACAATGAGCAGTTCTTC

J: TRBJ1-6
size: -
D: TRBD1
V: TRBV6-2/TRBV6-3
CDR3: CASSYSTSGTGGTPLHF
DNA: TGTGCCAGCAGTTACTCGACTTCCGGGACAGGGGGCACACCCCTCCACTTT

J: TRBJ1-1
size: -
D: -
V: TRBV6-5
CDR3: CASSYSNGGMNTEAFF
DNA: TGTGCCAGCAGTTACTCGAACGGAGGAATGAACACTGAAGCTTTCTTT

J: TRBJ1-2
size: -
D: TRBD1
V: TRBV25-1
CDR3: CASSEHGTGAHGYTF
DNA: TGTGCCAGCAGTGAACACGGGACAGGGGCCCATGGCTACACCTTC

J: TRBJ2-5
size: -
D: TRBD2
V: TRBV28
CDR3: CASRLAGGLARETQYF
DNA: TGTGCCAGCCGACTAGCGGGAGGTTTGGCGAGAGAGACCCAGTACTTC

J: TRBJ1-3
size: -
D: TRBD1
V: TRBV7-2
CDR3: CASSLEGTGGTGNTIYF
DNA: TGTGCCAGCAGCTTAGAAGGGACAGGGGGCACCGGAAACACCATATATTTT

J: TRBJ2-7
size: -
D: TRBD1
V: TRBV12-3/TRBV12-4
CDR3: CASSPGQGNEQYF
DNA: TGTGCCAGCAGCCCGGGACAGGGGAACGAGCAGTACTTC

J: TRBJ1-2
size: once
D: TRBD1
V: TRBV6-5
CDR3: CASREGAEGYTF
DNA: TGTGCCAGCAGGGAGGGGGCGGAGGGCTACACCTTC

J: TRBJ2-7
size: -
D: TRBD1
V: TRBV5-8
CDR3: CASSTRDRVREQYF
DNA: TGTGCCAGCAGCACCCGGGACAGGGTAAGAGAGCAGTACTTC

J: TRBJ2-3
size: -
D: -
V: TRBV4-1
CDR3: CASSQEGRWVDTQYF
DNA: TGCGCCAGCAGCCAAGAGGGGAGGTGGGTAGATACGCAGTATTTT

J: TRBJ2-2
size: -
D: -
V: TRBV5-1
CDR3: CASSNRRNTGELFF
DNA: TGCGCCAGCTCTAACAGGAGGAACACCGGGGAGCTGTTTTTT

J: TRBJ1-2
size: -
D: TRBD1
V: TRBV7-6
CDR3: CASSPGGQTFGGYTF
DNA: TGTGCCAGCAGCCCCGGGGGACAGACCTTTGGGGGCTACACCTTC

J: TRBJ1-1
size: -
D: -
V: TRBV28
CDR3: CASSWRLMVAFF
DNA: TGTGCCAGCAGTTGGCGGTTAATGGTGGCTTTCTTT

J: TRBJ2-1
size: -
D: -
V: TRBV5-1
CDR3: CASSAERISYNEQFF
DNA: TGCGCCAGCAGCGCCGAGCGGATCTCCTACAATGAGCAGTTCTTC

J: TRBJ1-2
size: -
D: -
V: TRBV9
CDR3: CASSVGTESYGYTF
DNA: TGTGCCAGCAGCGTAGGGACAGAAAGCTATGGCTACACCTTC

J: TRBJ1-1
size: -
D: -
V: TRBV7-9
CDR3: CASSLGRASNTEAFF
DNA: TGTGCCAGCAGCTTAGGGAGGGCCTCGAACACTGAAGCTTTCTTT

J: TRBJ1-1
size: -
D: -
V: TRBV28
CDR3: CASSLGRLRNTEAFF
DNA: TGTGCCAGCAGTTTGGGGCGCCTCAGGAACACTGAAGCTTTCTTT

J: TRBJ2-5
size: -
D: -
V: TRBV28
CDR3: CASSHLQETQYF
DNA: TGTGCCAGCAGTCACCTACAAGAGACCCAGTACTTC

J: TRBJ1-1
size: -
D: -
V: TRBV18
CDR3: CASSPPGPRTEAFF
DNA: TGTGCCAGCTCACCCCCCGGTCCACGCACTGAAGCTTTCTTT